Listed here is a single T cell receptor (beta chain). In the original workflow: It was from reference gene primer amplification that nucleated cell counts were estimated. Clones were read by immunoSEQ multiplex PCR, and TCRdb kept only the in-frame ones, dropping some. D and trimming come from the DNA, and the V and J calls and clone size come from that table. The data hold almost 500,000 clones, with approximately 90% observed a single time. The CDR3 is 16 amino acids. Germline V CDR1 and CDR2: SGHAT, FQNNGV. The ends were cut back, 8 bases at V and 8 bases at J, with 24 bases in the middle. This sample was included in a study of blood T cell repertoires in COVID-19. Turning to the study itself: The United States, Italy and Spain were the sources of the acute and convalescent COVID-19 samples.

Cohort 3 donors were reported recovered after two negative PCRs, clearance, or symptom resolution. The clonotype comes from a woman aged 60-75 years who had recovered from COVID-19. The material sequenced was PBMCs or T cells enriched from blood (not recorded which). The J gene is TRBJ2-2, the V gene TRBV11-2, with D maybe TRBD2 (5 bases). The CDR3 reads CASQTSLRDWWGELFF. The CDR3 bases are TGTGCCAGCCAAACAAGCCTCCGGGATTGGTGGGGGGAGCTGTTTTTT.